Shown below are 3 T cell receptor beta chains from a single sample sequenced in a study of T cell repertoires in cytomegalovirus infection. TCRdb recomputed calls from the reads with MiXCR, one row per CDR3 protein. In the table there are about 440,000 distinct CDR3 sequences, 25% to 40% of which are singletons. Input material: PBMCs. Receptors were obtained from a human donor in good health (CMV status not recorded). Some clones in this sample may be carry-over from other donors' samples.

This chain joins TRBV7-9 and TRBJ2-7; TRBD1 matches 9 bases. V was pared by 5 bases and J by 5 bases, with 13 bases of the junction left unmatched. The CDR3 sequence is 16 residues long. In germline, CDR1 is SEHNR, CDR2 FQNEAQ (reference sequence). CDR3 coding DNA: TGTGCCAGCAGCATATTCGCAGGGACAGGGCTTAACGAGCAGTACTTC. It yields the protein CASSIFAGTGLNEQYF.

In regard to this clonotype: At one end, the junction sequence differs from germline, possibly due to a read error. V usage is TRBV6-1 and J usage is TRBJ1-1, with D unclear. This CDR3 has 10 residues. CDR1 MNHNS and CDR2 SASEGT come from the germline V gene. The CDR3 loop is CASSELGVIF. In DNA, the CDR3 is TGTGCCAGCAGTGAACTAGGCGTCATATTT.

This clonotype has ten or more counts. V is TRBV6-1 and J is TRBJ1-6; D is ambiguous. CDR1 and CDR2 from the germline V gene are MNHNS and SASEGT. Trimming removed 1 base at V and 13 bases at J, with 14 bases between. The CDR3 is made up of 14 amino acids. The chain's CDR3 is CASSEGSFNLPLHF. For the CDR3, the DNA is TGTGCCAGCAGTGAAGGGTCGTTCAATTTGCCCCTCCACTTT.